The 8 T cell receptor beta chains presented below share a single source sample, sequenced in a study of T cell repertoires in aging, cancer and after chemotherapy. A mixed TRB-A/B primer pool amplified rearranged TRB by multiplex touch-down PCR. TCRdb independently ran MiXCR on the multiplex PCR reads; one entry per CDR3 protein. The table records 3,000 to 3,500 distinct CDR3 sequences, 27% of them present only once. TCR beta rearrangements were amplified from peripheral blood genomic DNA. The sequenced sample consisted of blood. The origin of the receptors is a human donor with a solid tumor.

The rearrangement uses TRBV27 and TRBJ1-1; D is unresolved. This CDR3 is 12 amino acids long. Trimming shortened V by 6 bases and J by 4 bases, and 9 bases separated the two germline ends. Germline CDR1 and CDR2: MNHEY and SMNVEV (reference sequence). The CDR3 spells CASRAVSTEAFF. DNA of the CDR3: TGTGCCAGCAGGGCGGTGAGCACTGAAGCTTTCTTT.

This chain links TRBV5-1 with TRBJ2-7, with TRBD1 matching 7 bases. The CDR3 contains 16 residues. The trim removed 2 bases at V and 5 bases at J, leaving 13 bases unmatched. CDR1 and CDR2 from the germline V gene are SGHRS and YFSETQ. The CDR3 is CASSFDPTGLINEQYF. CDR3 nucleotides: TGCGCCAGCAGCTTTGATCCGACAGGGTTAATCAACGAGCAGTACTTC.

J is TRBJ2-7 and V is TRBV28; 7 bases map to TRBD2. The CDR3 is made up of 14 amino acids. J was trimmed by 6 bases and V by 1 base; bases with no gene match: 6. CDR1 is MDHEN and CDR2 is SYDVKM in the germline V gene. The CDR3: CASSLSGGRGEQYF. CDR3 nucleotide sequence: TGTGCCAGCAGTTTATCGGGCGGGAGAGGCGAGCAGTACTTC.

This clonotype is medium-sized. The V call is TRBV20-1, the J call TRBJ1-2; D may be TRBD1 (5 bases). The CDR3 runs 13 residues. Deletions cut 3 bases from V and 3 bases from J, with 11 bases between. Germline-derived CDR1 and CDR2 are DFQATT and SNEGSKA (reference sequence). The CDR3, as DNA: TGCAGTGCTAGTAGGCAGGGCGACTATGGCTACACCTTC. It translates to CSASRQGDYGYTF.

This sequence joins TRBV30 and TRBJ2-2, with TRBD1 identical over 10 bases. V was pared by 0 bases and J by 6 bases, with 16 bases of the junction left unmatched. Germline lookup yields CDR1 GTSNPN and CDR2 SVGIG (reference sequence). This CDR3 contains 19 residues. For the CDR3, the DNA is TGTGCCTGGAGTGTATTGTGGGACAGGGGAAGTCGCGGGGCCGGGGAGCTGTTTTTT. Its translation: CAWSVLWDRGSRGAGELFF.

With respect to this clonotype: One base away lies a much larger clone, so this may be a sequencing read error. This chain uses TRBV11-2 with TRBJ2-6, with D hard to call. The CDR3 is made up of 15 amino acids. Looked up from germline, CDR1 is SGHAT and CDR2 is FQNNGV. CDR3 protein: CTSSLDVNGANVLTF. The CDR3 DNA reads TGTACCAGCAGCTTAGATGTGAACGGGGCCAACGTCCTGACTTTC.

The DNA of the CDR3 is TGTGCCAGCAGTTTAAGATGGGGGGAAGGTACCGGCTACACCTTC. Protein product: CASSLRWGEGTGYTF. The genes are TRBV28 and TRBJ1-2; tentatively, D is TRBD1 (5 bases). The V gene's germline CDR1 is MDHEN and CDR2 SYDVKM. V was clipped by 2 bases and J by 8 bases, with 18 bases between them. The CDR3 runs 15 residues.

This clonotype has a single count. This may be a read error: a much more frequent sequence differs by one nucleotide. The DNA of the CDR3 is TGCAGCATCGTCGGGACAGGGAGCCAAGAGACCCAGTACTTC. Translation: CSIVGTGSQETQYF. The chain has TRBV29-1 and TRBJ2-5; 9 positions agree with TRBD1. From germline, CDR1 is SQVTM and CDR2 ANQGSEA. This CDR3 spans 14 amino acids. The V segment lost 8 bases and the J segment 1 base; nucleotides outside the gene matches: 8.